One sample yielded the 8 T cell receptor beta chains listed below, sequenced in a study of CXCR3-negative and CXCR3-positive naive CD8 T cells. The antigens for these receptors are not known. Whole-study findings and limits: Naive cells that were CXCR3-positive had more hydrophobic TRB CDR3s (compared with CXCR3-negative naive cells).

Carrying UMI labels, the TRB cDNA libraries were prepared through 5' RACE. TCRdb re-called the 5' RACE reads and catalogs CDR3 proteins one per entry, DNA excluded. The sample yields 75,000 to 100,000 distinct CDR3 sequences, of which the top ten take up 0.82%. The sequenced sample consisted of naive CXCR3+ CD8+ T cells from blood. Subset of the sample: CD45RO-CCR7+CD27+CD95- naive CD8+ T cells expressing CXCR3 (TNR3+). The receptors here all came from a human donor in good health. Some clones in this sample may be carry-over from other donors' samples.

The V call is TRBV6-5, the J call TRBJ2-7; TCRdb reports TRBD1, a call that lacks DNA to check it against. The CDR3 runs to 14 residues. Germline CDR1 and CDR2: MNHEY and SVGAGI. CDR3 loop: CASSYGDRRDEQYF.

The chain joins TRBV9 to TRBJ2-1; TCRdb lists TRBD1, though no DNA is available to test this call. CDR1 and CDR2 from the germline V gene are SGDLS and YYNGEE. This CDR3 is built from 15 residues. The CDR3 is CASSVAPGAYNEQFF.

The rearrangement joins TRBV20-1 to TRBJ1-5. Germline CDR1 reads DFQATT; CDR2 reads SNEGSKA (reference sequence). This CDR3 comprises 12 residues. The CDR3 sequence is CSARIFNQPQHF.

This chain joins TRBV7-2 and TRBJ2-4; TCRdb reports TRBD1, a call that lacks DNA to check it against. Germline loops: CDR1 SGHTA, CDR2 FQGNSA. The CDR3 covers 16 residues. The CDR3 is CASSLVRGGAKNIQYF.

This rearrangement joins TRBV10-3 to TRBJ1-6. Germline V gives CDR1 ENHRY, CDR2 SYGVKD. This CDR3 comprises 14 residues. The chain's CDR3 is CAISESEENSPLHF.

The chain is built from TRBV5-1 and TRBJ2-5; TCRdb's D gene call, TRBD2, goes unchecked for lack of DNA. The germline CDR1 and CDR2 sequences are SGHRS and YFSETQ. The CDR3 has 15 residues. The CDR3 sequence: CASSLQGPARETQYF.

CDR3 residues: CASSFWVGETQYF. The chain joins TRBV12-3 or TRBV12-4 to TRBJ2-5. The CDR3 runs 13 residues.

The rearrangement joins TRBV6-6 to TRBJ2-1. Germline CDR1 reads MNHNY; CDR2 reads SVGAGI (reference sequence). This CDR3 is built from 14 residues. CDR3 loop: CASSYEEPYNEQFF.